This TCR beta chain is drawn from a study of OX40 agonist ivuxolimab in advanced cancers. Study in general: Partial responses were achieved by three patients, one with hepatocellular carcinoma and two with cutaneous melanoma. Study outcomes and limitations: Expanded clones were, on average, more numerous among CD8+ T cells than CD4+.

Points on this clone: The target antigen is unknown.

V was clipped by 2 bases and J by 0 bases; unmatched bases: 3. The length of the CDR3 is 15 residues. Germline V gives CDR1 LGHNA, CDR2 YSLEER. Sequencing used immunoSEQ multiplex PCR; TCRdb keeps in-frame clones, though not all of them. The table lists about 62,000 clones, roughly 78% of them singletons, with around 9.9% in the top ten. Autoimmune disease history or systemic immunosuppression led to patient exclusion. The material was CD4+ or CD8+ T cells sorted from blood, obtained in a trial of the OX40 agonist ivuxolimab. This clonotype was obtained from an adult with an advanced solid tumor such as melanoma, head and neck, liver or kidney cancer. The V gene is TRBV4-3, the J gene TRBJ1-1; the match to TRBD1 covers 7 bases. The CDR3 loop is CASSQYRGMNTEAFF. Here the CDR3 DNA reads TGCGCCAGCAGCCAATACAGGGGTATGAACACTGAAGCTTTCTTT.